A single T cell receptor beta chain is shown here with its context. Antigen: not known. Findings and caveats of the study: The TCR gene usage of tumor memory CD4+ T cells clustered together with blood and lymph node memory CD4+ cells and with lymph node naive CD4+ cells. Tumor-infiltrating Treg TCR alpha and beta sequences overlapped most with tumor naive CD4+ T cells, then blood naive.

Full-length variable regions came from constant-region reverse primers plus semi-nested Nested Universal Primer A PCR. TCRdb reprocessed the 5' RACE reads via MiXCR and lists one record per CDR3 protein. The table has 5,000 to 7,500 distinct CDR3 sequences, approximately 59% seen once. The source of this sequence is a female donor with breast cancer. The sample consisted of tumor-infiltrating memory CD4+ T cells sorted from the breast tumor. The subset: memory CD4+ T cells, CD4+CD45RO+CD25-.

The CDR3 loop reads CSASPRDNYGYTF. Here the CDR3 DNA reads TGCAGTGCTAGCCCCCGGGACAACTATGGCTACACCTTC. The chain uses TRBV20-1 and TRBJ1-2; D might be TRBD1 (5 bases). The CDR3 contains 13 residues. The germline V gene encodes CDR1 DFQATT and CDR2 SNEGSKA (reference sequence). V dropped 3 bases and J dropped 2 bases, with 10 bases sitting between them.